What follows describes a single TCR beta chain. The antigen is undetermined. V gave up 8 bases and J gave up 9 bases, with 14 bases separating them. The CDR3 sequence is 13 residues long. Libraries of TCR beta came from iRepertoire HTBI primers plus Arm-PCR of CDR3 regions. TCRdb fed the multiplex PCR reads into MiXCR, producing one record per CDR3 protein. The sample holds about 460,000 distinct CDR3 sequences, under 25% seen once. This record comes from a study of regulatory T cells in long-lasting Graves disease. Study-wide points: New patients shared fewer public clonotypes (around 970) than persistent patients did (fewer than 3,000).

The time point was: persistent/refractory GD, antithyroid drugs over 5 years with positive TRAb. There was RNA extracted from PBMCs, and the TCR library was made from it. Patients met American Thyroid Association criteria for Graves' disease. The authors drew 8.5 to 9 milliliters of peripheral blood into EDTA tubes. The chain joins TRBV12-3 or TRBV12-4 to TRBJ1-6; D gene ambiguous. This TCR derives from a female donor with Graves disease. The material sequenced was peripheral blood mononuclear cells (PBMCs), taken when the disease was refractory, from a patient treated with antithyroid drugs. DNA for the CDR3: TGTGCCAGCGGTCCCAGGACCATTTCACCCCTCCACTTT. As protein: CASGPRTISPLHF.